This T cell receptor (beta chain) was recovered during a study of blood T cells in healthy people across ages. A J-beta primer mix and a sample-barcoded 5' primer were used in a second PCR of about 7 to 12 cycles. From the 5' RACE reads, TCRdb called clonotypes with MiXCR, one entry per CDR3 protein. The sample yields 1.4 million to 1.5 million distinct CDR3 sequences, around 42% seen once. CDR3 length: 13 residues. Germline loops: CDR1 SQVTM, CDR2 ANQGSEA. Deletions cut 5 bases from V and 2 bases from J, with 13 bases between. This clonotype has only a few counts. The chain couples TRBV29-1 to TRBJ2-7, with D uncertain. Material for sequencing was blood. The source is a woman between 18 and 30 years old in good health. The CDR3 region has the DNA TGCAGCGTTTCAGGCTTTGACACCTACGAGCAGTACTTC. This translates into CSVSGFDTYEQYF.